What follows describes a single T cell receptor beta chain. These data are taken from a study of blood T cell repertoires in COVID-19. Study-wide context: Sample material is recorded as cDNA or gDNA derived from T cells, B-cell-depleted T cells, or PBMCs.

The CDR3 has 12 residues. V lost 4 bases and J lost 7, with 10 bases in between. Germline V gene data show CDR1 as SGDLS and CDR2 as YYNGEE. Study processing details: Quantification of nucleated cells was approximated via reference gene primer amplification. Profiling relied on immunoSEQ multiplex PCR, and the TCRdb table lists in-frame clones only, not all of them. Clone size and the V and J calls come from that table; the DNA yielded D and trimming. The repertoire holds 200,000 or so clones, with 70% to 90% as singletons. The specimen sequenced was peripheral blood. The clonotype originates from a person aged 65-85 years with COVID-19, enrolled during active disease. The genes are TRBV9 and TRBJ2-3; tentatively, D is TRBD1 (6 bases). The CDR3 DNA sequence: TGTGCCAGCAGCCAGGGGTCCAATACGCAGTATTTT. It is translated as CASSQGSNTQYF.